The clone carrying this T cell receptor beta chain was seen a handful of times. Diagnoses were established using clinical symptoms, serum thyroxine and TRAb, thyroid ultrasound and orbital computed tomography. Using RNA transcripts as the source, TCR beta CDR3 regions were amplified. RT-PCR in the first round (using the HTBI primer set) targeted the TCR CDR3. A single record per CDR3 protein comes from TCRdb applying MiXCR to the multiplex PCR reads. The table records roughly 280,000 distinct CDR3 sequences, 15% to 20% of them present only once. This record belongs to a study of T cells in Graves' hyperthyroidism and ophthalmopathy. Study as a whole: Peripheral blood was taken when the disease was first diagnosed, before any treatment began.

The germline V gene encodes CDR1 MNHNS and CDR2 SASEGT. V was shortened by 0 bases and J by 2 bases, with 10 bases between the two germline ends. The CDR3 runs 15 residues. This receptor was identified in a woman aged 55-69 years with Graves' ophthalmopathy. Material: blood. This chain uses TRBV6-1 with TRBJ1-2, with D unclear. CDR3 in DNA: TGTGCCAGCAGTGAAGCGATTGGAGCAAACTATGGCTACACCTTC. Translation gives CASSEAIGANYGYTF.